Listed below are T cell receptor beta chains from one sample, sequenced in a study of blood T cell repertoires in COVID-19. Libraries were prepared by immunoSEQ multiplex PCR; TCRdb keeps only in-frame clonotypes and omits some of them. This sample has roughly 260,000 clones; 87% occur once, and the top ten carry nearly 6.5%. The sample was PBMCs or T cells enriched from blood (not recorded which). These receptors originate from a woman aged 25 to 39 with acute COVID-19. The CDR3 runs from the conserved cysteine through the conserved F or W. Fields, in order: V gene, D gene, CDR3 length, clone size, J gene, CDR3 protein, CDR3 DNA. The D gene is left open where the match is weak. The size entry is marked missing in some rows and otherwise reads once, few, many or a size class.

V gene: TRBV6-1
D gene: .
CDR3 length: 14
clone size: once
J gene: TRBJ2-5
CDR3 protein: CASSDRGVVETQYF
CDR3 DNA: TGTGCCAGCAGTGACAGGGGGGTCGTAGAGACCCAGTACTTC

V gene: TRBV5-1
D gene: .
CDR3 length: 12
clone size: .
J gene: TRBJ2-7
CDR3 protein: CASKLQGSEQYF
CDR3 DNA: TGCGCCAGCAAGTTACAGGGTAGCGAGCAGTACTTC

V gene: TRBV19
D gene: .
CDR3 length: 15
clone size: .
J gene: TRBJ1-2
CDR3 protein: CASTQPRTDSYGYTF
CDR3 DNA: TGTGCCAGTACCCAACCCCGGACAGATTCTTATGGCTACACCTTC

V gene: TRBV4-1
D gene: .
CDR3 length: 14
clone size: .
J gene: TRBJ2-3
CDR3 protein: CASSQERGRDTQYF
CDR3 DNA: TGCGCCAGCAGCCAAGAAAGAGGGCGAGATACGCAGTATTTT

V gene: TRBV2
D gene: TRBD2
CDR3 length: 12
clone size: .
J gene: TRBJ2-7
CDR3 protein: CASTSGGYEQYF
CDR3 DNA: TGTGCCAGCACCTCGGGGGGGTACGAGCAGTACTTC

V gene: TRBV28
D gene: .
CDR3 length: 12
clone size: few
J gene: TRBJ1-2
CDR3 protein: CASSVGSHGYTF
CDR3 DNA: TGTGCCAGCAGTGTCGGTTCCCATGGCTACACCTTC

V gene: TRBV6-2/TRBV6-3
D gene: TRBD1
CDR3 length: 14
clone size: .
J gene: TRBJ2-7
CDR3 protein: CASSYPGGDYEQYF
CDR3 DNA: TGTGCCAGCAGTTACCCAGGGGGCGACTACGAGCAGTACTTC

V gene: TRBV28
D gene: TRBD1
CDR3 length: 16
clone size: .
J gene: TRBJ1-1
CDR3 protein: CASNARTGPVNTEAFF
CDR3 DNA: TGTGCCAGCAATGCGAGGACAGGGCCCGTGAACACTGAAGCTTTCTTT

V gene: TRBV13
D gene: TRBD1
CDR3 length: 15
clone size: .
J gene: TRBJ2-3
CDR3 protein: CASSTRQGKTDTQYF
CDR3 DNA: TGTGCCAGCAGCACACGACAGGGCAAAACAGATACGCAGTATTTT

V gene: TRBV7-9
D gene: .
CDR3 length: 14
clone size: .
J gene: TRBJ1-5
CDR3 protein: CASSHRDMDQPQHF
CDR3 DNA: TGTGCCAGCAGTCACAGGGATATGGATCAGCCCCAGCATTTT

V gene: TRBV12-2
D gene: .
CDR3 length: 16
clone size: .
J gene: TRBJ1-1
CDR3 protein: CASRFGDRGLNTEAFF
CDR3 DNA: TGTGCAAGTCGCTTTGGAGACAGGGGATTAAACACTGAAGCTTTCTTT

V gene: TRBV30
D gene: TRBD1
CDR3 length: 14
clone size: .
J gene: TRBJ2-1
CDR3 protein: CACQTGLSYNEQFF
CDR3 DNA: TGTGCCTGCCAGACAGGGCTCTCCTACAATGAGCAGTTCTTC

V gene: TRBV9
D gene: .
CDR3 length: 16
clone size: .
J gene: TRBJ1-3
CDR3 protein: CASSVSEAHSGNTIYF
CDR3 DNA: TGTGCCAGCAGCGTATCGGAAGCGCACTCTGGAAACACCATATATTTT

V gene: TRBV5-5
D gene: .
CDR3 length: 16
clone size: .
J gene: TRBJ2-7
CDR3 protein: CASSLAPTAALGKQYF
CDR3 DNA: TGTGCCAGCAGCTTGGCCCCGACAGCCGCCCTAGGGAAACAGTACTTC

V gene: TRBV19
D gene: .
CDR3 length: 13
clone size: .
J gene: TRBJ1-2
CDR3 protein: CASSSPRLTGYTF
CDR3 DNA: TGTGCCAGTAGTAGTCCCCGACTGACTGGCTACACCTTC

V gene: TRBV28
D gene: TRBD2
CDR3 length: 16
clone size: .
J gene: TRBJ2-1
CDR3 protein: CASSTQTSGWVDEQFF
CDR3 DNA: TGTGCCAGCAGTACCCAGACTAGCGGGTGGGTGGATGAGCAGTTCTTC

V gene: TRBV5-4
D gene: .
CDR3 length: 15
clone size: .
J gene: TRBJ1-1
CDR3 protein: CASSLDAGANTEAFF
CDR3 DNA: TGTGCCAGCAGCTTGGATGCAGGGGCGAACACTGAAGCTTTCTTT

V gene: TRBV19
D gene: .
CDR3 length: 15
clone size: .
J gene: TRBJ1-2
CDR3 protein: CASSIWTDGIYGYTF
CDR3 DNA: TGTGCCAGTAGTATCTGGACAGATGGGATCTATGGCTACACCTTC

V gene: TRBV7-2
D gene: .
CDR3 length: 14
clone size: .
J gene: TRBJ2-7
CDR3 protein: CASSLSGKNYEQYF
CDR3 DNA: TGTGCCAGCAGCTTGTCAGGTAAAAACTACGAGCAGTACTTC

V gene: TRBV2
D gene: .
CDR3 length: 13
clone size: once
J gene: TRBJ1-1
CDR3 protein: CASPGQMNTEAFF
CDR3 DNA: TGTGCCAGCCCTGGACAGATGAACACTGAAGCTTTCTTT

V gene: TRBV7-2
D gene: .
CDR3 length: 14
clone size: .
J gene: TRBJ1-1
CDR3 protein: CASSSSGLNTEAFF
CDR3 DNA: TGTGCCAGCAGCTCCTCAGGTCTCAACACTGAAGCTTTCTTT

V gene: TRBV3-1/TRBV3-2
D gene: TRBD1
CDR3 length: 16
clone size: .
J gene: TRBJ1-2
CDR3 protein: CASTNRHRQGMHGYTF
CDR3 DNA: TGTGCCAGCACCAACCGGCATAGACAGGGAATGCATGGCTACACCTTC

V gene: TRBV4-1
D gene: TRBD2
CDR3 length: 16
clone size: .
J gene: TRBJ2-3
CDR3 protein: CASRPLAGDRTDTQYF
CDR3 DNA: TGCGCCAGCCGCCCCCTAGCGGGGGACCGCACAGATACGCAGTATTTT

V gene: TRBV9
D gene: TRBD2
CDR3 length: 18
clone size: .
J gene: TRBJ2-1
CDR3 protein: CASSVQTLTSGVYNEQFF
CDR3 DNA: TGTGCCAGCAGCGTTCAAACACTGACTAGCGGGGTTTACAATGAGCAGTTCTTC

V gene: TRBV4-1
D gene: TRBD2
CDR3 length: 14
clone size: .
J gene: TRBJ2-7
CDR3 protein: CASSLGVAGDEQYF
CDR3 DNA: TGCGCCAGCAGCTTAGGGGTAGCGGGGGACGAGCAGTACTTC

V gene: TRBV9
D gene: TRBD2
CDR3 length: 15
clone size: .
J gene: TRBJ2-3
CDR3 protein: CASSVAGLESNTQYF
CDR3 DNA: TGTGCCAGCAGCGTAGCAGGACTAGAGTCAAATACGCAGTATTTT

V gene: TRBV28
D gene: .
CDR3 length: 12
clone size: .
J gene: TRBJ1-1
CDR3 protein: CASSAVWTEAFF
CDR3 DNA: TGTGCCAGCAGTGCAGTGTGGACTGAAGCTTTCTTT

V gene: TRBV18
D gene: .
CDR3 length: 16
clone size: .
J gene: TRBJ1-3
CDR3 protein: CASSPVSGNAGNTIYF
CDR3 DNA: TGTGCCAGCTCACCGGTCTCAGGAAACGCTGGAAACACCATATATTTT

V gene: TRBV6-6
D gene: .
CDR3 length: 15
clone size: .
J gene: TRBJ1-1
CDR3 protein: CASSYDGGGRTEAFF
CDR3 DNA: TGTGCCAGCAGTTACGATGGGGGGGGAAGGACTGAAGCTTTCTTT

V gene: TRBV3-1/TRBV3-2
D gene: TRBD1
CDR3 length: 14
clone size: .
J gene: TRBJ1-5
CDR3 protein: CASSQGQGNQPQHF
CDR3 DNA: TGTGCCAGCAGCCAAGGACAGGGTAATCAGCCCCAGCATTTT

V gene: TRBV28
D gene: .
CDR3 length: 16
clone size: .
J gene: TRBJ2-2
CDR3 protein: CASMASGRPLIGELFF
CDR3 DNA: TGTGCCAGCATGGCGAGCGGCCGGCCCCTGATCGGGGAGCTGTTTTTT

V gene: TRBV19
D gene: TRBD1
CDR3 length: 16
clone size: .
J gene: TRBJ2-6
CDR3 protein: CASSIGQGAGANVLTF
CDR3 DNA: TGTGCCAGTAGTATCGGACAGGGAGCCGGGGCCAACGTCCTGACTTTC

V gene: TRBV4-1
D gene: TRBD1
CDR3 length: 19
clone size: .
J gene: TRBJ2-1
CDR3 protein: CASSQDPYSGTGRWNEQFF
CDR3 DNA: TGCGCCAGCAGCCAAGATCCCTACTCCGGGACAGGGAGATGGAATGAGCAGTTCTTC

V gene: TRBV25-1
D gene: TRBD1
CDR3 length: 15
clone size: .
J gene: TRBJ2-5
CDR3 protein: CASSEPRGQQETQYF
CDR3 DNA: TGTGCCAGCAGTGAACCCCGGGGACAGCAAGAGACCCAGTACTTC

V gene: TRBV7-9
D gene: TRBD1
CDR3 length: 18
clone size: .
J gene: TRBJ1-6
CDR3 protein: CASSQTRDRRLYNSPLHF
CDR3 DNA: TGTGCCAGCAGCCAGACCCGGGACAGGCGCCTTTATAATTCACCCCTCCACTTT

V gene: TRBV24-1
D gene: .
CDR3 length: 18
clone size: .
J gene: TRBJ1-1
CDR3 protein: CATRTVRDILGSVTEAFF
CDR3 DNA: TGTGCCACACGGACAGTCAGGGACATCCTGGGAAGTGTCACTGAAGCTTTCTTT

V gene: TRBV11-2
D gene: TRBD2
CDR3 length: 16
clone size: .
J gene: TRBJ2-1
CDR3 protein: CASSPRAGEMSNEQFF
CDR3 DNA: TGTGCCAGCAGCCCCCGGGCGGGGGAGATGAGCAATGAGCAGTTCTTC

V gene: TRBV28
D gene: .
CDR3 length: 12
clone size: .
J gene: TRBJ1-1
CDR3 protein: CASSLGQREAFF
CDR3 DNA: TGTGCCAGCAGCCTGGGGCAGAGAGAAGCTTTCTTT

V gene: TRBV29-1
D gene: .
CDR3 length: 10
clone size: .
J gene: TRBJ2-7
CDR3 protein: CSAVAYEQYF
CDR3 DNA: TGCAGCGCCGTTGCCTACGAGCAGTACTTC

V gene: TRBV11-2
D gene: TRBD1
CDR3 length: 14
clone size: .
J gene: TRBJ1-6
CDR3 protein: CASSYPGQNSPLHF
CDR3 DNA: TGTGCCAGCAGCTATCCGGGACAGAATTCACCCCTCCACTTT

V gene: TRBV9
D gene: TRBD1
CDR3 length: 15
clone size: .
J gene: TRBJ2-7
CDR3 protein: CASSVGDRAYDEQYF
CDR3 DNA: TGTGCCAGCAGCGTAGGGGACAGGGCGTACGACGAGCAGTACTTC

V gene: TRBV19
D gene: .
CDR3 length: 14
clone size: .
J gene: TRBJ2-3
CDR3 protein: CASSSAGGTDTQYF
CDR3 DNA: TGTGCCAGTAGTAGTGCCGGAGGCACAGATACGCAGTATTTT

V gene: TRBV3-1/TRBV3-2
D gene: .
CDR3 length: 13
clone size: .
J gene: TRBJ1-3
CDR3 protein: CASSQPSGNTIYF
CDR3 DNA: TGTGCCAGCAGCCAACCAAGCGGGAACACCATATATTTT

V gene: TRBV7-3
D gene: .
CDR3 length: 12
clone size: .
J gene: TRBJ2-7
CDR3 protein: CASSVGEGEQYF
CDR3 DNA: TGTGCCAGCAGCGTCGGAGAAGGCGAGCAGTACTTC

V gene: TRBV28
D gene: .
CDR3 length: 13
clone size: .
J gene: TRBJ1-5
CDR3 protein: CASSQGINQPQHF
CDR3 DNA: TGTGCCAGCAGTCAGGGGATTAATCAGCCCCAGCATTTT

V gene: TRBV7-3
D gene: .
CDR3 length: 13
clone size: .
J gene: TRBJ1-6
CDR3 protein: CASSFDRNSPLHF
CDR3 DNA: TGTGCCAGCAGCTTTGACAGGAATTCACCCCTCCACTTT

V gene: TRBV29-1
D gene: .
CDR3 length: 13
clone size: .
J gene: TRBJ2-1
CDR3 protein: CSVHLAFGGEQFF
CDR3 DNA: TGCAGCGTTCACCTGGCATTCGGGGGTGAGCAGTTCTTC

V gene: TRBV7-9
D gene: TRBD2
CDR3 length: 16
clone size: .
J gene: TRBJ2-3
CDR3 protein: CASSLEREGWTDTQYF
CDR3 DNA: TGTGCCAGCAGCTTAGAGCGGGAGGGCTGGACAGATACGCAGTATTTT